This section outlines one TCR beta chain sequence together with its context. A single count supports this clone. There is no known antigen for this receptor. It has no much larger one-base neighbor in the sample; base qualities were not kept. The data are from a study of CD8+ T cells in alopecia areata (dated by TCRdb to between 2018 and 2020). Study-wide context: Treated patients were enrolled in an open-label pilot trial of oral tofacitinib at 5 to 10 mg twice daily for moderate-to-severe alopecia areata. Tofacitinib was given for 6 to 18 months, followed by 6 months of follow-up off drug to assess delayed response and recurrence. In both human patients and the C3H/HeJ mouse model, the study applied high-throughput TCRbeta sequencing to look at T cell clonal expansion in alopecia areata. On the human side, TCRbeta sequencing was run on scalp tissue and on sorted CD4+ and CD8+ peripheral blood T cells from healthy controls and from alopecia areata patients with either patchy or totalis/universalis disease. Biopsies were taken from tofacitinib-treated patients at baseline and at 4 and 24 weeks of treatment, and a later scalp biopsy was taken in several of the tofacitinib-treated patients. Scalp clonality was compared among normal scalp (n=4), patchy alopecia areata scalp (n=8), and alopecia totalis/universalis scalp (n=8). RNA was obtained with the PAXgene miRNA kit for fixed scalp, the miRNeasy kit for PBMCs, and the RNeasy kit for mouse skin. immunoSEQ multiplex PCR using 35 Vbeta forward primers and 13 Jbeta reverse primers was used to amplify TCRbeta CDR3 regions. Beyond this particular receptor, the publication reports: TCR sequences shared between patients were less clear than in mice, possibly partly because of HLA diversity in the patient population. Lesional scalp, especially in alopecia totalis/universalis, showed higher clonality and more expanded CD8+ clones than normal scalp, suggesting antigenic drive. Resident alphabeta T cells in normal human skin are also sequenced, complicating scalp TCR repertoire analysis, unlike mouse skin dominated by gammadelta T cells.

The library came from the immunoSEQ multiplex PCR assay. RNA was extracted from all samples and reverse transcribed into cDNA as template for TCR sequencing. First-strand cDNA was synthesized with SuperScript III using a 2:1 mix of oligo-dT and random hexamers. A synthetic immune receptor repertoire was used to gauge amplification bias, and whatever bias remained was removed computationally. In the source study's methods: Raw reads were preprocessed for error removal, and CDR3 was defined according to IMGT conventions as running from the conserved cysteine to phenylalanine. Clonality was computed by normalizing Shannon entropy by log2 of the number of productive unique TCRs and subtracting the result from 1. CD4 or CD8 identity of scalp clones was inferred by cross-referencing scalp TCRbeta sequences with sorted blood CD4 and CD8 repertoires. The table was pulled from immuneACCESS by TCRdb, which kept in-frame rearrangements only. Such tables lose some clones; where checked, under half of the loss comes from unresolved V genes, and the rest has no known cause. The V and J calls and clone size come from that table; D and trimming were worked out from the DNA. Present in this sample are around 140,000 clones, about 47% of which were seen just once. Of the sample, roughly 0.9% is held by the ten largest clones.

Read against the paper, the sample's time point label means: baseline before oral tofacitinib. Peripheral blood and lesional scalp punch biopsies were obtained from patients with alopecia areata. PBMCs were isolated by density centrifugation and stained for CD3, CD4 and CD8, and CD4+ and CD8+ T cells were sorted on a FACSAria. The germline V gene (reference sequence) provides CDR1 GTSNPN and CDR2 SVGIG. Relative to germline, V is 4 bases shorter and J is 7 bases shorter, with 7 bases between their ends. Counted from cysteine to phenylalanine, this CDR3 has 10 amino acids. Of all the DNA, just the CDR3 is kept, 30 bases in frame from base 1.

The chain couples TRBV30 to TRBJ1-1, with no confidently assigned D gene. The receptor was isolated from a human donor with alopecia areata. The sequences come from CD4+ T cells sorted from blood, collected at week 0. CDR3 loop: CAWITYEAFF. Here is the DNA: TGTGCCTGGATAACGTATGAAGCTTTCTTT.